This note documents a single TCR beta chain sequence. This clonotype was seen a few times. The antigen this receptor binds is unknown. Base qualities are not at hand, and no much larger clone is one base apart. This specimen comes from a study of T cells in Graves' hyperthyroidism and ophthalmopathy (dated by TCRdb to between 2018 and 2020). About the investigation overall: Peripheral blood samples were taken at initial diagnosis, before any treatment was given. Prospective prediction of ophthalmopathy was tested in an independent validation cohort of fewer than 20 hyperthyroidism patients and 17 patients who later progressed to ophthalmopathy. In six Graves' hyperthyroidism patients, the study also compared T-cell repertoires from thyroid tissue with T-cell repertoires from blood. A discovery cohort of approximately 100 patients, about 43 with Graves' ophthalmopathy and under 60 with stable Graves' hyperthyroidism, was used to find distinguishing TCR V-J signatures. The approximately 100 discovery patients were randomly split 7:3 into training and test sets. After blood sampling, hyperthyroidism patients were treated with methimazole at a starting dose of 30 mg daily, and ophthalmopathy patients were treated with high-dose intravenous methylprednisolone. The paper reports TCR Vbeta CDR3 sequencing of about 140 peripheral blood samples: over 40 ophthalmopathy, under 80 hyperthyroidism and approximately 17 progressor patients. Here is what the overall study found, with its caveats: No statistical method was used to set the sample size in advance, and investigators knew the group allocation. Most expanded thyroid clonotypes (frequency above 0.001) were also detected in blood, suggesting blood repertoires may reflect thyroid immune responses. During validation, the model predicted progression to ophthalmopathy a median of approximately 6 months ahead of onset, with roughly 65% sensitivity and less than 85% specificity. A 13 V-J signature model separated ophthalmopathy from stable hyperthyroidism, with about 88% sensitivity and 81.08% specificity in cross-validation and 80%/75% in testing.

The TCR beta CDR3 regions were amplified from the RNA transcripts. For the first round of RT-PCR on the TCR CDR3, the HTBI primer set was used together with the Qiagen OneStep RT-PCR kit. A second multiplex PCR round built the libraries, followed by size selection and purification. The libraries were sequenced on an Illumina HiSeq2000 using paired-end 100 bp reads. Per the source publication's procedure: SOAPnuke was used to process the raw data, throwing out any read that contained adapters or uncalled bases, had a mean Phred below 15, or lacked an exact constant-primer or identifier match. High-quality paired reads were merged using COPE v1.2.5, and each unique nucleotide sequence was defined as a clonotype. Clonotypes were aligned to IMGT TRBV, TRBD and TRBJ reference segments using MiTCR v1.1. The analysis included only V-J combinations with a frequency above 0.0001, which together covered 99% to 99.2% of the repertoires. A TCS score was defined as the ratio between F50 (clonal expansion) and ExV (chaos), using BLOSUM62-based TCRdist between CDR3 peptides within each V-J. Welch's t-statistics and random forest reduced roughly 540 V-J features to roughly 13, which were used in a naive Bayes classifier (R e1071). TCRdb reran the public reads through fastp at Q25 and MiXCR, keeping productive beta chains. Each CDR3 protein appears once, grouped with its most common genes and DNA. The V and J calls and clone size are TCRdb's, not the authors'. Counted in this sample were some 400,000 distinct CDR3 sequences; roughly 13% of them appeared once. In total, the top ten clones hold approximately 11% of the sample.

A patient counted as having stable Graves' hyperthyroidism if no progression to ophthalmopathy occurred over 18 months of follow-up. Hyperthyroidism patients were newly diagnosed, had a disease duration of under 2 months, and were aged 18 to 65 years. Any patient with an uncontrolled infection, another autoimmune disease, pregnancy or lactation was excluded. Clinical symptoms, serum thyroxine and TRAb, thyroid ultrasound, and orbital computed tomography formed the basis for the diagnoses. PBMCs were isolated from about 9.2 ml of fresh peripheral blood by Ficoll-Paque density gradient centrifugation. Total RNA was extracted with Trizol reagent, and quality was checked on an Agilent 2100 Bioanalyzer. Measured from the cysteine to the phenylalanine, the CDR3 is 14 residues long. Only CDR3 DNA remains: 42 bases, in frame from the first base. CDR1 and CDR2 were assigned from the germline V gene as MNHNS and SASEGT. Relative to germline, V is 9 bases shorter and J is 8 bases shorter, with 19 bases between their ends.

Sequenced: blood. The TCR was taken from a woman aged 55 to 70 with Graves' hyperthyroidism. The sequence is built from TRBV6-1 and TRBJ1-4; TRBD1 could be the D gene, as 5 bases match. The base sequence is TGTGCCAGTCGCTCGGGGCAAGAGTACGAAAAACTGTTTTTT. This is translated as CASRSGQEYEKLFF.